The 10 T cell receptor beta chains in this list originate from one sample, sequenced in a study of blood T cell repertoires in COVID-19. Generated by immunoSEQ multiplex PCR, the TCRdb table keeps only in-frame clones and is missing some. The repertoire holds about 170,000 clones, with less than 90% as singletons. The sequencing input was PBMCs or T cells enriched from blood (not recorded which). These receptors all stem from a woman between 50 and 59 years old who had recovered from COVID-19.

This chain uses TRBV7-9 with TRBJ2-3; TRBD2 agrees at 11 bases. The CDR3 runs to 15 residues. Germline V CDR1 and CDR2: SEHNR, FQNEAQ (reference sequence). The ends lost 4 bases at V and 4 bases at J; junction bases unmatched: 4. CDR3 nucleotides: TGTGCCAGCAGCTCGGGACTAGCGGAGGCAGATACGCAGTATTTT. It codes for CASSSGLAEADTQYF.

The CDR3 DNA is TGTGCCTGGAGTGTATGGGCTACAGGGGGGAATGGCTACACCTTC. Translating gives CAWSVWATGGNGYTF. The genes are TRBV30 and TRBJ1-2; TRBD1 matches 8 bases. CDR3 size: 15 residues. V trimming: 0 bases; J trimming: 6 bases; junction bases outside the gene matches: 9. Per the germline V gene, CDR1 is GTSNPN and CDR2 is SVGIG (reference sequence).

The genes are TRBV27 and TRBJ1-4; 8 bases line up with TRBD1. The CDR3 contains 13 residues. The V segment lost 10 bases and the J segment 8 bases; nucleotides outside the gene matches: 9. Germline lookup yields CDR1 MNHEY and CDR2 SMNVEV (reference sequence). The CDR3 protein is CATSGTGGEKLFF. The CDR3 coding sequence is TGTGCCACCTCCGGGACAGGAGGGGAAAAACTGTTTTTT.

V is TRBV7-2 and J is TRBJ2-6; 7 positions agree with TRBD1. V was clipped by 5 bases and J by 0 bases; unmatched bases: 10. Germline CDR1 and CDR2: SGHTA and FQGNSA. This CDR3 has 18 amino acids. Here the CDR3 DNA reads TGTGCCAGCAGCCCCTCGACAGGGACGGTCTCTGGGGCCAACGTCCTGACTTTC. Translating it yields CASSPSTGTVSGANVLTF.

The chain links TRBV10-2 to TRBJ1-1; D ambiguous. The germline gives CDR1 WSHSY, CDR2 SAAADI. The CDR3 consists of 13 residues. V was shortened by 7 bases and J by 1 base, with 10 bases between the two germline ends. CDR3 bases: TGCGCCAGCATCCCCCGGGAGAACACTGAAGCTTTCTTT. Its translation: CASIPRENTEAFF.

The CDR3 nucleotides are TGCGCCAGCAGCGGAACAGGGACTGAAGCTTTCTTT. Its translation: CASSGTGTEAFF. The chain employs TRBV5-1 and TRBJ1-1; a possible D gene is TRBD1 (6 bases). V dropped 4 bases and J dropped 5 bases, with 9 bases sitting between them. This CDR3 comprises 12 residues. Looked up from germline, CDR1 is SGHRS and CDR2 is YFSETQ.

The rearrangement links TRBV19 to TRBJ1-4; a possible D gene is TRBD1 (5 bases). CDR3 length: 14 residues. Trimming removed 8 bases at V and 7 bases at J, with 17 bases between. Germline V CDR1 and CDR2: LNHDA, SQIVND (reference sequence). The CDR3 sequence: CASGGPLGGEKLFF. The CDR3 nucleotides are TGTGCCAGTGGCGGGCCATTGGGGGGTGAAAAACTGTTTTTT.

V is TRBV28 and J is TRBJ2-3; a possible D gene is TRBD1 (5 bases). In germline, CDR1 is MDHEN, CDR2 SYDVKM. CDR3 length: 15 amino acids. V dropped 2 bases and J dropped 0 bases, with 9 bases sitting between them. The CDR3 here is CASSLGAQSTDTQYF. The CDR3 region has the DNA TGTGCCAGCAGTTTAGGGGCACAAAGCACAGATACGCAGTATTTT.

The chain is built from TRBV4-1 and TRBJ2-1; TRBD1 might be the D (6 bases). Germline CDR1 and CDR2: MGHRA and YSYEKL. This CDR3 comprises 18 residues. V lost 0 bases and J lost 3, with 18 bases in between. CDR3 in DNA: TGCGCCAGCAGCCAAGATTCGACAGGCCTGGGGGACTACAATGAGCAGTTCTTC. This gives the protein CASSQDSTGLGDYNEQFF.

This clone is classed as medium-sized (0.01 to 0.1%). The chain recombines TRBV3-1 (or the pseudogene TRBV3-2) with TRBJ2-2; 11 bases match TRBD1. CDR1 and CDR2 (germline): LGHDT, YNNKEL (reference sequence). The CDR3 contains 15 residues. After removal of 2 bases from V and 6 bases from J, the junction contained 2 bases not matched to a gene. The CDR3 nucleotides are TGTGCCAGCAGCCAAAAGGGACAGGGGGCCGGGGAGCTGTTTTTT. Translated, it gives CASSQKGQGAGELFF.